Sequencing of this T cell receptor (beta chain) was carried out in a study of blood T cells in healthy people across ages. Alongside a J-beta primer mix, a sample-barcoded 5' primer served in a second PCR lasting 7 to 11 cycles. Every individual sample yielded 2.5 million or more paired-end reads (each containing CDR3). TCRdb re-derived calls from the 5' RACE reads in MiXCR, one entry per CDR3 protein. This sample has roughly 860,000 distinct CDR3 sequences, with around 62% found just once. Samples had at least 6 million PBMCs isolated from them. The CDR3 is 13 residues long. Trimming removed 6 bases at V and 10 bases at J, with 15 bases between. Germline CDR1 KGHDR, CDR2 SFDVKD.

Specimen: blood. This sequence originates from a man younger than 40 in good health. The V gene is TRBV24-1, the J gene TRBJ2-1; no clear D gene. The CDR3 bases are TGTGCCACCAGTCATGCCGCATCCAGCGAGCAGTTCTTC. Its translation is CATSHAASSEQFF.